This entry lists 9 T cell receptor beta chains sequenced from one sample in a study of PD-1 blockade in classical Hodgkin lymphoma. Indicated time point: cycle 4 day 1 (C4D1), after about 6 weeks of nivolumab. Each patient relapsed following autologous stem cell transplantation, and prior brentuximab vedotin exposure differed. Sequencing used immunoSEQ multiplex PCR; TCRdb keeps in-frame clones, though not all of them. The repertoire consists of tens of thousands of clones, with about nine tenths occurring once and the leading ten covering roughly 3%. The specimen was peripheral blood mononuclear cells (PBMCs), collected before the fourth cycle of nivolumab. These receptors originate from a human donor with classical Hodgkin lymphoma.

A single count supports this clone. The chain couples TRBV7-8 to TRBJ2-7, with D uncertain. There are 14 residues in the CDR3. The V end lost 1 base, the J end lost 2 bases, and 9 bases lay between the germline ends. Germline lookup yields CDR1 SGHVS and CDR2 FQNEAQ. The CDR3 protein is CASSLVGRAYEQYF. The CDR3 DNA reads TGTGCCAGCAGCTTAGTCGGACGGGCCTACGAGCAGTACTTC.

The V call is TRBV14, the J call TRBJ2-3; TRBD2 matches 8 bases. This CDR3 spans 16 amino acids. Germline CDR1 is SGHDN and CDR2 is FVKESK. Germline trimming cut 0 bases from V and 1 base from J; bases unmatched to any gene: 3. The DNA for the CDR3 is TGTGCCAGCAGCCAAGATCGGGGACTAGGCACAGATACGCAGTATTTT. Translated: CASSQDRGLGTDTQYF.

V is TRBV5-8 and J is TRBJ1-4; 9 bases align to TRBD1. J lost 0 bases, V lost 2 bases, and 8 bases had no gene match. Germline V lookup: CDR1 SGHTS, CDR2 YDEGEE. The length of the CDR3 is 18 residues. CDR3 loop: CASSLDGTGFPTNEKLFF. CDR3 DNA sequence: TGTGCCAGCAGCTTAGATGGGACAGGGTTTCCAACTAATGAAAAACTGTTTTTT.

The rearrangement joins TRBV10-2 to TRBJ1-6; D perhaps matches TRBD1 (5 bases). With 5 bases removed from V and 0 bases from J, the gap between germline ends came to 14 bases. The CDR3 totals 17 residues. CDR1 and CDR2 (germline): WSHSY, SAAADI. The CDR3 reads CASSPRGRLSYNSPLHF. The CDR3, as DNA: TGCGCCAGCAGTCCCCGGGGACGCCTCTCCTATAATTCACCCCTCCACTTT.

The J gene is TRBJ2-1, the V gene TRBV19; D assignment may be TRBD1 or TRBD2 (6 bases each). V lost 5 bases to trimming and J lost 0 bases, with 11 bases between them. The CDR3 runs to 15 residues. In germline, CDR1 is LNHDA, CDR2 SQIVND (reference sequence). CDR3 sequence: CASSLGGASYNEQFF. The CDR3 nucleotides are TGTGCCAGTAGTTTGGGGGGCGCCTCCTACAATGAGCAGTTCTTC.

This chain joins TRBV28 and TRBJ1-1; D may be TRBD1 (5 bases). The germline gives CDR1 MDHEN, CDR2 SYDVKM. This CDR3 comprises 12 residues. V was trimmed by 2 bases and J by 11 bases, leaving 12 bases between them. CDR3 region: CASSLRGWLAFF. DNA of the CDR3: TGTGCCAGCAGTTTAAGGGGCTGGTTGGCTTTCTTT. The full variable domain, with the rest looked up from reference TRBV28 and TRBJ1-1, is DVKVTQSSRYLVKRTGEKVFLECVQDMDHENMFWYRQDPGLGLRLIYFSYDVKMKEKGDIPEGYSVSREKKERFSLILESASTNQTSMYLCASSLRGWLAFFGQGTRLTVV.

The chain has TRBV15 and TRBJ2-5; possibly TRBD1 or TRBD2 for D (5 bases each). The J call could be wrong; TRBJ2-7 is a better fit for the DNA end. There are 14 residues in the CDR3. Germline loops: CDR1 LNHNV, CDR2 YYDKDF (reference sequence). CDR3 protein: CATSREGVSYEQYF. CDR3 bases: TGTGCCACCAGCAGAGAGGGGGTATCCTACGAGCAGTACTTC.

The gene calls are TRBV19 and TRBJ1-5; 8 nucleotides align to TRBD1. Germline V gene sequence: CDR1 LNHDA, CDR2 SQIVND (reference sequence). With 5 bases clipped from V and 2 bases from J, the junction kept 5 bases outside the gene matches. The CDR3 contains 15 residues. The CDR3 DNA sequence: TGTGCCAGTAGTCCCCTGACAGGGGGCAATCAGCCCCAGCATTTT. Translated: CASSPLTGGNQPQHF.

With respect to this clone: Its ends do not fully match the called genes, so a read error is possible. Other nucleotide sequences in the sample specify the same CDR3. The chain employs TRBV6-5 and TRBJ1-2; the D gene is possibly TRBD1 (6 bases). The CDR3 extends over 14 amino acids. The germline gives CDR1 MNHEY, CDR2 SVGAGI. The CDR3 DNA reads as TGTGCCAGTAGTTTTGACAGGACTAACTATGGCTACACCTTC. Translating it yields CASSFDRTNYGYTF.